The rows below give T cell receptor beta chains drawn from one sample of a study of blood T cell repertoires in COVID-19. TCRdb keeps only in-frame clones here, not all; method: immunoSEQ multiplex PCR. The top ten hold less than 9.5% of the sample, which has over 130,000 clones, about 80% seen once. Sequenced input: peripheral blood. These receptors came from a human donor in a cohort sampled during active COVID-19. Each CDR3 is given with its conserved first and last residue. D genes are given only for firm matches. Some rows mark clone size as missing; the rest say once, few, many or name a class of expanded clone.

V gene: TRBV5-6
D gene: TRBD2
clone size: -
J gene: TRBJ2-5
CDR3 protein: CASSLVFLVSGGAETQYF
CDR3 DNA: TGTGCCAGCAGCTTGGTTTTTTTGGTTAGCGGGGGGGCCGAGACCCAGTACTTC

V gene: TRBV28
D gene: -
clone size: -
J gene: TRBJ2-7
CDR3 protein: CASSLTSKLSYEQYF
CDR3 DNA: TGTGCCAGCAGCCTAACTAGTAAACTTTCCTACGAGCAGTACTTC

V gene: TRBV6-5
D gene: TRBD1
clone size: -
J gene: TRBJ2-1
CDR3 protein: CASTHEGAGNEQFF
CDR3 DNA: TGTGCCAGCACCCACGAGGGGGCCGGCAATGAGCAGTTCTTC

V gene: TRBV5-1
D gene: TRBD2
clone size: few
J gene: TRBJ2-1
CDR3 protein: CASSPPAGGSYNEQFF
CDR3 DNA: TGCGCCAGCAGCCCCCCAGCGGGGGGCTCCTACAATGAGCAGTTCTTC

V gene: TRBV6-1
D gene: TRBD2
clone size: -
J gene: TRBJ2-7
CDR3 protein: CASSDGAGGRSYEQYF
CDR3 DNA: TGTGCCAGCAGTGACGGCGCGGGGGGCCGATCCTACGAGCAGTACTTC

V gene: TRBV7-6
D gene: TRBD1
clone size: -
J gene: TRBJ2-7
CDR3 protein: CASSPRQGPYEQYF
CDR3 DNA: TGTGCCAGCAGCCCACGACAGGGGCCCTACGAGCAGTACTTC

V gene: TRBV15
D gene: -
clone size: -
J gene: TRBJ2-7
CDR3 protein: CATSSNSRGLHEQYF
CDR3 DNA: TGTGCCACCAGCAGCAACTCGAGAGGACTCCACGAGCAGTACTTC

V gene: TRBV5-1
D gene: TRBD1
clone size: -
J gene: TRBJ2-3
CDR3 protein: CASSLVQGTGVTDTQYF
CDR3 DNA: TGCGCCAGCAGCTTGGTACAAGGGACAGGGGTTACAGATACGCAGTATTTT

V gene: TRBV29-1
D gene: -
clone size: -
J gene: TRBJ1-4
CDR3 protein: CSAGGPDPINEKLFF
CDR3 DNA: TGCAGCGCTGGAGGACCAGATCCAATTAATGAAAAACTGTTTTTT

V gene: TRBV5-4
D gene: TRBD2
clone size: -
J gene: TRBJ2-7
CDR3 protein: CASSLAPASGGPVYEQYF
CDR3 DNA: TGTGCCAGCAGCTTGGCCCCGGCTAGCGGGGGTCCCGTCTACGAGCAGTACTTC

V gene: TRBV11-2
D gene: TRBD2
clone size: -
J gene: TRBJ2-1
CDR3 protein: CASSPPSGPTFSYNEQFF
CDR3 DNA: TGTGCCAGCAGCCCTCCTAGCGGGCCTACCTTTTCCTACAATGAGCAGTTCTTC

V gene: TRBV9
D gene: -
clone size: -
J gene: TRBJ1-1
CDR3 protein: CASSVAQGKAFF
CDR3 DNA: TGTGCCAGCAGCGTAGCTCAGGGGAAGGCTTTCTTT

V gene: TRBV19
D gene: TRBD1
clone size: -
J gene: TRBJ1-5
CDR3 protein: CASSMVEGAAGNQPQHF
CDR3 DNA: TGTGCCAGTAGTATGGTGGAGGGGGCGGCGGGCAATCAGCCCCAGCATTTT

V gene: TRBV6-5
D gene: TRBD1
clone size: -
J gene: TRBJ2-3
CDR3 protein: CASSYVGQGADTQYF
CDR3 DNA: TGTGCCAGCAGTTACGTGGGACAGGGGGCGGATACGCAGTATTTT

V gene: TRBV6-5
D gene: -
clone size: -
J gene: TRBJ1-2
CDR3 protein: CASSPRQFNYGYTF
CDR3 DNA: TGTGCCAGCAGTCCTCGACAGTTCAACTATGGCTACACCTTC

V gene: TRBV5-1
D gene: TRBD1
clone size: -
J gene: TRBJ2-5
CDR3 protein: CASSLEGTGGKTQYF
CDR3 DNA: TGCGCCAGCAGCTTGGAAGGGACAGGGGGGAAGACCCAGTACTTC

V gene: TRBV2
D gene: TRBD1
clone size: -
J gene: TRBJ2-6
CDR3 protein: CASRGQGGNSGANVLTF
CDR3 DNA: TGTGCCAGCAGAGGACAGGGGGGCAACTCTGGGGCCAACGTCCTGACTTTC

V gene: TRBV27
D gene: -
clone size: -
J gene: TRBJ1-1
CDR3 protein: CASRRTRNTEAFF
CDR3 DNA: TGTGCCAGCAGAAGGACACGGAACACTGAAGCTTTCTTT

V gene: TRBV7-9
D gene: -
clone size: -
J gene: TRBJ2-3
CDR3 protein: CASRQGTTDTQYF
CDR3 DNA: TGTGCCAGCAGACAGGGAACCACAGATACGCAGTATTTT

V gene: TRBV19
D gene: -
clone size: once
J gene: TRBJ2-5
CDR3 protein: CASSNGPTTQQETQYF
CDR3 DNA: TGTGCCAGTAGCAATGGGCCCACGACGCAACAAGAGACCCAGTACTTC

V gene: TRBV11-3
D gene: -
clone size: -
J gene: TRBJ2-1
CDR3 protein: CASSLSTAYYNEQFF
CDR3 DNA: TGTGCCAGCAGCTTATCGACAGCCTACTACAATGAGCAGTTCTTC

V gene: TRBV5-1
D gene: TRBD1
clone size: -
J gene: TRBJ1-5
CDR3 protein: CASSSGTGEQPQHF
CDR3 DNA: TGCGCCAGCAGCTCCGGGACAGGGGAGCAGCCCCAGCATTTT

V gene: TRBV20-1
D gene: -
clone size: -
J gene: TRBJ2-7
CDR3 protein: CSARAVYEQYF
CDR3 DNA: TGCAGTGCTAGAGCTGTATACGAGCAGTACTTC

V gene: TRBV28
D gene: -
clone size: -
J gene: TRBJ1-2
CDR3 protein: CASTPQGYTF
CDR3 DNA: TGTGCCAGCACCCCCCAGGGCTACACCTTC

V gene: TRBV5-1
D gene: TRBD1
clone size: once
J gene: TRBJ2-1
CDR3 protein: CASTWGTGGSNEQFF
CDR3 DNA: TGCGCCAGCACCTGGGGGACAGGGGGCAGCAATGAGCAGTTCTTC

V gene: TRBV7-2
D gene: -
clone size: -
J gene: TRBJ2-3
CDR3 protein: CASKRTGSTDTQYF
CDR3 DNA: TGTGCCAGCAAACGAACCGGGAGCACAGATACGCAGTATTTT

V gene: TRBV5-1
D gene: TRBD2
clone size: -
J gene: TRBJ2-3
CDR3 protein: CASSGTSGGANTQYF
CDR3 DNA: TGCGCCAGCAGCGGGACTAGCGGGGGGGCAAATACGCAGTATTTT

V gene: TRBV7-2
D gene: -
clone size: -
J gene: TRBJ1-1
CDR3 protein: CASSFPDRSEAFF
CDR3 DNA: TGTGCCAGCAGCTTTCCAGACAGGTCCGAAGCTTTCTTT

V gene: TRBV3-1/TRBV3-2
D gene: -
clone size: few
J gene: TRBJ1-6
CDR3 protein: CASSQDRRVSSYNSPLHF
CDR3 DNA: TGTGCCAGCAGCCAAGATCGGAGGGTTAGCTCCTATAATTCACCCCTCCACTTT

V gene: TRBV6-5
D gene: TRBD1
clone size: -
J gene: TRBJ2-6
CDR3 protein: CASSQWDRVNVLTF
CDR3 DNA: TGTGCCAGCAGTCAATGGGACAGGGTCAACGTCCTGACTTTC

V gene: TRBV19
D gene: -
clone size: -
J gene: TRBJ2-6
CDR3 protein: CASGLEGALGANVLTF
CDR3 DNA: TGTGCCAGCGGTTTGGAGGGGGCACTTGGGGCCAACGTCCTGACTTTC

V gene: TRBV5-5
D gene: -
clone size: -
J gene: TRBJ1-6
CDR3 protein: CASSPGNSPLHF
CDR3 DNA: TGTGCCAGCAGCCCCGGGAATTCACCCCTCCACTTT

V gene: TRBV5-1
D gene: -
clone size: once
J gene: TRBJ2-7
CDR3 protein: CASSFPGRYEQYF
CDR3 DNA: TGCGCCAGCAGCTTCCCAGGGAGGTACGAGCAGTACTTC

V gene: TRBV27
D gene: -
clone size: -
J gene: TRBJ1-5
CDR3 protein: CASSLSGWTPNQPQHF
CDR3 DNA: TGTGCCAGCAGTTTATCAGGCTGGACACCGAATCAGCCCCAGCATTTT

V gene: TRBV21-1
D gene: -
clone size: -
J gene: TRBJ2-7
CDR3 protein: CASSKEDSHSYEQYF
CDR3 DNA: TGTGCCAGCAGCAAAGAGGATAGCCATTCCTACGAGCAGTACTTC